One and the same sample provided the 8 T cell receptor beta chains below, sequenced in a study of glioma-infiltrating T cells. The iRepertoire nested amplicon-rescue multiplex PCR amplified TCR alpha and beta CDR3s from RNA. One entry per CDR3 protein results from TCRdb running MiXCR on the multiplex PCR reads. The table shows more than 350,000 distinct CDR3 sequences, with approximately 42% occurring only once. The material sequenced was glioma tissue, nonneoplastic brain tissue, or PBMCs (not recorded which). The receptors originated from a human donor with low-grade glioma or glioblastoma, undergoing nonglioma brain surgery, or in good health (not recorded which).

Only one count was recorded for this clonotype. One end of the junction fails to match germline, which may point to a read error. The chain carries TRBV18 and TRBJ1-1; TRBD1 might be the D (5 bases). The CDR3 consists of 15 residues. Germline CDR1 reads KGHSH; CDR2 reads LQKENI. The CDR3 sequence is CASSPPSLKGAEAFF. The CDR3 DNA reads as TGCGCCAGCTCACCACCGTCACTTAAAGGGGCTGAAGCTTTCTTT. Using reference TRBV18 and TRBJ1-1 for the parts outside the CDR3, the full variable domain is NAGVMQNPRHLVRRRGQEARLRCSPMKGHSHVYWYRQLPEEGLKFMVYLQKENIIDESGMPKERFSAEFPKEGPSILRIQQVVRGDSAAYFCASSPPSLKGAEAFFGQGTRLTVV.

The sample holds a few counts of this clonotype. CDR3 region: CASSQASGLAGTDTQYF. DNA for the CDR3: TGCGCCAGCAGCCAAGCCTCGGGACTAGCGGGGACAGATACGCAGTATTTT. The chain joins TRBV4-3 to TRBJ2-3; TRBD2 matches 13 bases. V was clipped by 1 base and J by 3 bases; unmatched bases: 4. The CDR3 has 17 residues. In germline, CDR1 is LGHNA, CDR2 YSLEER.

This chain links TRBV12-3 or TRBV12-4 with TRBJ1-1; D remains ambiguous. The CDR3 contains 15 residues. Deletions cut 0 bases from V and 4 bases from J, with 12 bases between. The CDR3 is CASSLAGGVVTEAFF. The CDR3 DNA reads as TGTGCCAGCAGTTTAGCCGGAGGAGTGGTCACTGAAGCTTTCTTT.

The chain recombines TRBV4-3 with TRBJ1-1, with 8 nucleotides matching TRBD1. The CDR3 sequence is 14 residues long. The ends lost 1 base at V and 10 bases at J; junction bases unmatched: 8. The germline gives CDR1 LGHNA, CDR2 YSLEER. The chain's CDR3 is CASSQVWGQGAAFF. The CDR3 DNA is TGCGCCAGCAGCCAAGTCTGGGGGCAGGGGGCAGCTTTCTTT.

The chain employs TRBV7-9 and TRBJ1-1; TRBD1 agrees at 10 bases. Trimming at V came to 0 bases and at J to 4 bases, leaving 2 bases not matched to a gene. There are 15 residues in the CDR3. The V gene's germline CDR1 is SEHNR and CDR2 FQNEAQ (reference sequence). CDR3 DNA sequence: TGTGCCAGCAGCTTAGCGGGACAGGGGCCCACTGAAGCTTTCTTT. It specifies CASSLAGQGPTEAFF.

This clonotype was recorded once. The chain uses TRBV4-1 and TRBJ2-7; D remains ambiguous. CDR3 length: 15 residues. Deletions cut 3 bases from V and 5 bases from J, with 17 bases between. Germline CDR1 MGHRA, CDR2 YSYEKL. The CDR3 region has the DNA TGCGCCAGCAGCCAGCATACAGCCCCGGGCCACGAGCAGTACTTC. It specifies CASSQHTAPGHEQYF.

Ten or more counts support this clonotype. The chain carries TRBV20-1 and TRBJ1-1; D may be TRBD1 (5 bases). Germline lookup yields CDR1 DFQATT and CDR2 SNEGSKA (reference sequence). The CDR3 sequence is 13 residues long. Trimming took off 6 bases at V and 3 bases at J, with 14 bases between the two ends. DNA of the CDR3: TGCAGTGCACCCGGGACGGTGGACACTGAAGCTTTCTTT. This gives the protein CSAPGTVDTEAFF.

The V call is TRBV20-1, the J call TRBJ1-2; TRBD1 is a possible D gene (5 bases). Per germline, CDR1 DFQATT and CDR2 SNEGSKA (reference sequence). V lost 5 bases to trimming and J lost 2 bases, with 9 bases between them. CDR3 length: 12 residues. For the CDR3, the DNA is TGCAGTGCTTGGGACGGCAACTATGGCTACACCTTC. It is translated as CSAWDGNYGYTF.